This T cell receptor (beta chain) was profiled in a study of T cell clonality in common variable immunodeficiency. Study-level findings and limits: Fewer deletions and N-nucleotide insertions were reportedly seen in common variable immunodeficiency TCR beta sequences. CVID subjects showed higher TCRbeta clonality than healthy controls.

Comment on this clone: Its antigen is not known. The read gets to within 3 residues of the CDR3 end, and the germline J gene fills in the rest.

Patients had low serum IgG, IgA and/or IgM and specific antibody deficiency. No CVID subject was ill or on immunomodulatory drugs when sampled. Germline V gene data show CDR1 as LNHDA and CDR2 as SQIVND (reference sequence). CDR3 size: 15 residues. Libraries were prepared by immunoSEQ multiplex PCR; TCRdb keeps only in-frame clonotypes and omits some of them. The specimen has 10,000 to 13,000 clones, none found just once. The chain joins TRBV19 to TRBJ2-3; 7 bases align to TRBD2. The source of this sequence is a human donor with common variable immunodeficiency. Sequenced: peripheral blood mononuclear cells. The CDR3 spells CASSIPTPGGRTQYF. The DNA read from the CDR3 is TGTGCCAGTAGTATCCCCACCCCGGGGGGAAGAACG.